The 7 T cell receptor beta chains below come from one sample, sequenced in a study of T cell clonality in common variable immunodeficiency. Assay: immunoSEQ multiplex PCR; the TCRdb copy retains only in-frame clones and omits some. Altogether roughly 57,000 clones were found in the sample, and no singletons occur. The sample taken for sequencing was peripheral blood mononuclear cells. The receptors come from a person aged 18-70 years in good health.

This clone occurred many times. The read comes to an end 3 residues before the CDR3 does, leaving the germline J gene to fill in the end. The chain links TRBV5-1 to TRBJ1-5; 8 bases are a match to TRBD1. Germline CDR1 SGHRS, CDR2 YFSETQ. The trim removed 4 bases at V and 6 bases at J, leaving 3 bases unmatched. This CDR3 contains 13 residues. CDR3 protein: CASSLQGAQPQHF. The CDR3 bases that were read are TGCGCCAGCAGCCTCCAGGGGGCTCAGCCC.

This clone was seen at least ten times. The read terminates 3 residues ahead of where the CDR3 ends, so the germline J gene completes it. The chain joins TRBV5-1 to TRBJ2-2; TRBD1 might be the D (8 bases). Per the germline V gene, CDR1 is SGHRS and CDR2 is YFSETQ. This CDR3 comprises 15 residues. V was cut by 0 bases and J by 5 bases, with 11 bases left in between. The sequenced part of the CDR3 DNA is TGCGCCAGCAGCTTGGAACAGGGGGGGACCGGGGAG. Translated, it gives CASSLEQGGTGE. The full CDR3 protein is CASSLEQGGTGELFF.

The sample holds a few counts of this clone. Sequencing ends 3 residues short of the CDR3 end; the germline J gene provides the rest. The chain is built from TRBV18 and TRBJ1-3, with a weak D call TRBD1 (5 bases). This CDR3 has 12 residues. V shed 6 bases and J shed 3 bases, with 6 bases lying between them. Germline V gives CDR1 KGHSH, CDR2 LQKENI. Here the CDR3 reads CASSQGGNTIYF. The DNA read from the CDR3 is TGTGCCAGCTCCCAGGGTGGAAACACC. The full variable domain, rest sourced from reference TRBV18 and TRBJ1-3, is NAGVMQNPRHLVRRRGQEARLRCSPMKGHSHVYWYRQLPEEGLKFMVYLQKENIIDESGMPKERFSAEFPKEGPSILRIQQVVRGDSAAYFCASSQGGNTIYFGEGSWLTVV.

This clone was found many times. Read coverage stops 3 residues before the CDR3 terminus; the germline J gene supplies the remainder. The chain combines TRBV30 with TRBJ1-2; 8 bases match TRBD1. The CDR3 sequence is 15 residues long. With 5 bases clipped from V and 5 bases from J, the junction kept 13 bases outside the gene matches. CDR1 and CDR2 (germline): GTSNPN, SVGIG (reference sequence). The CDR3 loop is CAWARGRTGSYGYTF. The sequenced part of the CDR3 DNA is TGTGCCTGGGCCCGCGGGAGGACAGGGTCATATGGC.

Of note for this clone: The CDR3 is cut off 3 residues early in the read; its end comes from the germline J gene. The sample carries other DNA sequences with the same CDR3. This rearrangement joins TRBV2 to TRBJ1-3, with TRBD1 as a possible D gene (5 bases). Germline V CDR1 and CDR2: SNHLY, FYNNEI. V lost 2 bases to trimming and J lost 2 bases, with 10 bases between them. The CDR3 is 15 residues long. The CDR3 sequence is CASSEFMGPGNTIYF. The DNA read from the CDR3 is TGTGCCAGCAGTGAATTTATGGGGCCTGGAAACACC.

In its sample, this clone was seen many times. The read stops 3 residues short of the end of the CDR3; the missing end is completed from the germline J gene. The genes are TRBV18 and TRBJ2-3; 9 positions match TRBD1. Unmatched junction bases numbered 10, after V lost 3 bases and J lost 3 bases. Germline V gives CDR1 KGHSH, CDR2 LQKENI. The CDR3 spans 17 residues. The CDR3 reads CASSPWTGDVGTDTQYF. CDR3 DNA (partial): TGTGCCAGCTCACCCTGGACAGGGGACGTGGGTACAGATACG.

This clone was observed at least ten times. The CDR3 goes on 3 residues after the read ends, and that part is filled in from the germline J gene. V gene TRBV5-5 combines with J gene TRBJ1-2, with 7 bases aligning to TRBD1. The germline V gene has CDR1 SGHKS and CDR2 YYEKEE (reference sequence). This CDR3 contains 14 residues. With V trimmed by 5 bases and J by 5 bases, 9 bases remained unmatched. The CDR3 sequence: CASRRDRDSYGYTF. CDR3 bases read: TGTGCCAGCAGGCGAGACAGGGACTCATATGGC.